Listed below are T cell receptor beta chains from one sample, sequenced in a study of HIV-infected patients and healthy controls. TCRdb recomputed calls from the 5' RACE reads with MiXCR, one row per CDR3 protein. Of around 62,000 distinct CDR3 sequences listed, 15% to 20% are singletons. The sequencing input was CD4+ T cells from blood. Every receptor here comes from a human donor in good health. Each CDR3 is given with its conserved first and last residue. The D gene is left open where the match is weak. Expanded clones are given a class, and other clones once, few, many or no size at all.

v_gene	d_gene	abundance	j_gene	CDR3aa	CDR3nt
TRBV11-2	NA	many	TRBJ1-2	CASRLTFEFYGYTF	TGTGCCAGCCGTCTTACCTTTGAGTTCTATGGCTACACCTTC
TRBV2	TRBD1	many	TRBJ2-1	CASSRQGPSYNEQFF	TGTGCCAGCAGTAGACAGGGCCCCTCCTACAATGAGCAGTTCTTC
TRBV5-6	TRBD1	many	TRBJ1-2	CASSFQDRVSDGYTF	TGTGCCAGCAGCTTTCAAGACAGGGTATCAGATGGCTACACCTTC
TRBV5-1	NA	medium-sized	TRBJ2-5	CASSLASGLETQYF	TGCGCCAGCAGCTTGGCCTCAGGGCTGGAGACCCAGTACTTC
TRBV4-1	NA	few	TRBJ1-1	CASSQEIGRGAEAFF	TGCGCCAGCAGCCAAGAGATCGGCAGGGGCGCTGAAGCTTTCTTT
TRBV24-1	NA	few	TRBJ1-5	CATSEAKGLYSNQPQHF	TGTGCCACCAGTGAGGCTAAAGGACTTTATAGCAATCAGCCCCAGCATTTT
TRBV20-1	TRBD1	few	TRBJ2-7	CSASGRQGDAIGEYF	TGCAGTGCTAGTGGTCGACAGGGGGATGCAATTGGGGAGTACTTC
TRBV29-1	NA	many	TRBJ1-1	CSVEIQAQNTEAFF	TGCAGCGTTGAAATACAGGCGCAGAACACTGAAGCTTTCTTT
TRBV5-1	NA	NA	TRBJ2-2	CASSLLAVPGELFF	TGCGCCAGCAGCTTGTTAGCAGTCCCCGGGGAGCTGTTTTTT
TRBV7-2	TRBD1	few	TRBJ2-3	CASSQGQGRGPDTQYF	TGTGCCAGCAGCCAGGGACAGGGCCGGGGGCCTGATACGCAGTATTTT
TRBV12-3/TRBV12-4	NA	few	TRBJ2-3	CASSWTGGRGTDTQYF	TGTGCCAGCAGTTGGACCGGGGGGCGGGGCACAGATACGCAGTATTTT
TRBV5-5	TRBD2	many	TRBJ2-3	CASSHGLAESTQYF	TGTGCCAGCAGTCACGGACTAGCAGAATCTACGCAGTATTTT
TRBV6-4	TRBD1	many	TRBJ1-2	CASSDRTGVYGYTF	TGTGCCAGCAGTGACCGGACAGGAGTCTATGGCTACACCTTC
TRBV5-6	NA	NA	TRBJ2-2	CASSLWSFPGELFF	TGTGCCAGCAGCTTGTGGAGTTTTCCCGGGGAGCTGTTTTTT
TRBV12-3/TRBV12-4	NA	NA	TRBJ2-2	CASSSWGSGELFF	TGTGCCAGCAGTTCCTGGGGTTCCGGGGAGCTGTTTTTT
TRBV29-1	NA	many	TRBJ1-3	CSVDKGDTIYF	TGCAGCGTCGACAAAGGGGACACCATATATTTT
TRBV6-6	NA	NA	TRBJ1-2	CASRPPGQLNYGYTF	TGTGCCAGCAGACCCCCTGGACAGCTAAACTATGGCTACACCTTC
TRBV4-2	NA	NA	TRBJ1-2	CASSLRRDTF	TGTGCCAGCAGTCTACGTAGGGACACCTTC
TRBV10-1	NA	few	TRBJ2-3	CASSESPSTDTQYF	TGCGCCAGCAGTGAGTCCCCATCCACAGATACGCAGTATTTT
TRBV20-1	TRBD1	NA	TRBJ1-1	CSARRQGTEAFF	TGCAGTGCTCGGCGACAGGGCACTGAAGCTTTCTTT
TRBV14	NA	few	TRBJ1-3	CASSHDRDSGNTIYF	TGTGCCAGCAGCCACGACCGAGACTCTGGAAACACCATATATTTT
TRBV21-1	NA	NA	TRBJ2-7	CASPKKGSYEQYF	TGTGCCAGCCCTAAGAAGGGCTCCTACGAGCAGTACTTC
TRBV6-2/TRBV6-3	NA	NA	TRBJ2-2	CASSWTGHTGELFF	TGTGCCAGCTCCTGGACTGGACACACCGGGGAGCTGTTTTTT
TRBV18	TRBD1	NA	TRBJ1-1	CASQMDRQTEAFF	TGTGCCAGTCAGATGGACAGGCAAACTGAAGCTTTCTTT
TRBV12-3/TRBV12-4	NA	NA	TRBJ1-5	CASSFLWRDQPQHF	TGTGCCAGCAGTTTTCTGTGGAGGGATCAGCCCCAGCATTTT
TRBV12-3/TRBV12-4	NA	few	TRBJ1-4	CASSTGEKLFF	TGTGCCAGCTCTACGGGGGAAAAACTGTTTTTT
TRBV6-5	TRBD1	few	TRBJ2-1	CASSYSGTGVYNEQFF	TGTGCCAGCAGTTACTCCGGGACAGGTGTATACAATGAGCAGTTCTTC
TRBV5-1	NA	NA	TRBJ2-3	CASSLGPLTDTQYF	TGCGCCAGCAGCCTTGGACCATTGACAGATACGCAGTATTTT
TRBV6-5	NA	many	TRBJ2-3	CASSRGGARADTQYF	TGTGCCAGCAGCCGAGGGGGGGCGAGGGCAGATACGCAGTATTTT
TRBV5-6	NA	NA	TRBJ2-7	CASSLGGGTVNYEQYF	TGTGCCAGCAGCTTAGGGGGCGGGACCGTCAACTACGAGCAGTACTTC
TRBV14	NA	many	TRBJ2-3	CASSQLQTHSTDTQYF	TGTGCCAGCAGCCAACTTCAGACCCATAGCACAGATACGCAGTATTTT
TRBV20-1	NA	many	TRBJ2-1	CSAPDRGRSSYNEQFF	TGCAGTGCTCCCGACCGGGGAAGGAGCTCCTACAATGAGCAGTTCTTC
TRBV4-1	TRBD1	NA	TRBJ1-2	CASKSRDSLFYGYTF	TGCGCCAGCAAGTCTCGGGACAGCCTCTTCTATGGCTACACCTTC
TRBV20-1	NA	many	TRBJ1-1	CSALTVMNTEAFF	TGCAGTGCTTTGACAGTCATGAACACTGAAGCTTTCTTT
TRBV4-1	NA	NA	TRBJ2-5	CASSQDFQTQYF	TGCGCCAGCAGCCAAGATTTTCAGACCCAGTACTTC
TRBV5-1	TRBD2	few	TRBJ2-3	CASMDGGGKDTQYF	TGCGCCAGCATGGACGGGGGGGGCAAAGATACGCAGTATTTT
TRBV11-2	TRBD2	many	TRBJ2-4	CASSLERGGWYIQYF	TGTGCCAGCAGCTTAGAGCGGGGGGGCTGGTACATTCAGTACTTC
TRBV30	NA	NA	TRBJ1-1	CASRDRGSFF	TGTGCCTCGAGGGATAGGGGTTCTTTCTTT
TRBV11-2	TRBD2	many	TRBJ2-2	CASRRAGGGTGELFF	TGTGCCAGCAGAAGAGCGGGAGGGGGCACCGGGGAGCTGTTTTTT
TRBV21-1	NA	few	TRBJ2-7	CASSKGGPGQGAYEQYF	TGTGCCAGCAGCAAAGGGGGGCCTGGACAGGGGGCTTACGAGCAGTACTTC
TRBV20-1	NA	many	TRBJ2-1	CSASGLSYNEQFF	TGCAGTGCTTCTGGTCTCTCCTACAATGAGCAGTTCTTC
TRBV29-1	NA	few	TRBJ2-1	CSVEGPLRGPSYNEQFF	TGCAGCGTTGAAGGCCCTTTGCGGGGGCCCTCCTACAATGAGCAGTTCTTC
TRBV11-1	NA	few	TRBJ2-2	CASSSGASRDTGELFF	TGTGCCAGCAGCTCCGGGGCGTCGCGGGACACCGGGGAGCTGTTTTTT
TRBV20-1	TRBD2	many	TRBJ2-3	CSAGLAGGSDTQYF	TGCAGTGCCGGGCTAGCGGGGGGCTCGGATACGCAGTATTTT
TRBV7-9	NA	NA	TRBJ1-6	CASSLDSFNSPLHF	TGTGCCAGCAGCTTAGACAGTTTTAATTCACCCCTCCACTTT
TRBV27	NA	NA	TRBJ1-5	CASGGTLYNQPQHF	TGTGCCAGCGGTGGGACCTTATACAATCAGCCCCAGCATTTT
TRBV6-2/TRBV6-3	NA	many	TRBJ1-1	CASSLQGINTEAFF	TGTGCCAGCAGTCTTCAGGGGATTAACACTGAAGCTTTCTTT
TRBV19	NA	NA	TRBJ1-1	CASSPFQNTEAFF	TGTGCCAGTAGTCCCTTTCAGAACACTGAAGCTTTCTTT
TRBV12-3/TRBV12-4	NA	many	TRBJ2-2	CASSYYRAFDILTGELFF	TGTGCCAGCAGTTACTACCGGGCCTTTGACATTCTCACCGGGGAGCTGTTTTTT
TRBV5-1	NA	few	TRBJ2-5	CASSGGPDETQYF	TGCGCCAGCAGCGGCGGGCCGGATGAGACCCAGTACTTC
TRBV18	NA	many	TRBJ1-1	CASSPSIRGSNTEAFF	TGTGCCAGCTCACCGTCAATAAGGGGGTCGAACACTGAAGCTTTCTTT
TRBV7-3	TRBD2	many	TRBJ2-3	CASSLMASGGSTQYF	TGTGCCAGCAGCTTAATGGCTAGCGGGGGGTCTACGCAGTATTTT
TRBV14	TRBD2	NA	TRBJ2-7	CASSRPGLANYEQYF	TGTGCCAGCAGCCGACCGGGACTAGCGAATTACGAGCAGTACTTC
TRBV4-1	NA	NA	TRBJ2-6	CASSLDRGTSGANVLTF	TGCGCCAGCAGCCTTGACCGCGGGACGTCTGGGGCCAACGTCCTGACTTTC
TRBV27	NA	few	TRBJ2-7	CASSSGQNYEQYF	TGTGCCAGCAGTTCCGGACAGAACTACGAGCAGTACTTC
TRBV14	NA	many	TRBJ1-1	CASSRRALGDEAFF	TGTGCCAGCAGCCGGAGAGCGTTGGGAGATGAAGCTTTCTTT
TRBV7-7	NA	NA	TRBJ1-1	CASSRTEDTEAFF	TGTGCTAGCAGCCGGACAGAGGACACTGAAGCTTTCTTT